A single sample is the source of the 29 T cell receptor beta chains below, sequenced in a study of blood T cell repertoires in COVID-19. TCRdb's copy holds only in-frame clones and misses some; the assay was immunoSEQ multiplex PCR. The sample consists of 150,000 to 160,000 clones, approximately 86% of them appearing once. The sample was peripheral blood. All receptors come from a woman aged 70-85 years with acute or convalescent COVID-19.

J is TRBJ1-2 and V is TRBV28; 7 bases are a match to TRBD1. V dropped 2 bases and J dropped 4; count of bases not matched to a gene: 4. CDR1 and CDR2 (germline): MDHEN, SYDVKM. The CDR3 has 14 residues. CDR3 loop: CASSLRDSTYGYTF. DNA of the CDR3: TGTGCCAGCAGTTTACGGGACAGTACCTATGGCTACACCTTC.

The CDR3: CSASGAGNGYTF. DNA of the CDR3: TGCAGTGCTAGTGGGGCGGGGAATGGCTACACCTTC. The chain joins TRBV20-1 to TRBJ1-2; D possibly corresponds to TRBD1 (5 bases). Germline loops: CDR1 DFQATT, CDR2 SNEGSKA (reference sequence). CDR3 length: 12 residues. The germline V and J ends were trimmed by 3 bases and 6 bases, with 11 bases remaining between them.

CDR3 nucleotide sequence: TGTGCCATCAGTGCTAGCGGGGGAGAAGAGACCCAGTACTTC. Translated: CAISASGGEETQYF. The chain joins TRBV10-3 to TRBJ2-5; 10 bases match TRBD2. The trim removed 4 bases at V and 3 bases at J, leaving 2 bases unmatched. CDR1 and CDR2 from the germline V gene are ENHRY and SYGVKD. The length of the CDR3 is 14 residues.

The CDR3 region is CASSTGQGAGYGYTF. In DNA form, the CDR3 reads TGTGCCAGCAGTACGGGACAGGGGGCGGGCTATGGCTACACCTTC. V and J are TRBV6-5 and TRBJ1-2, with 12 nucleotides matching TRBD1. The junction had 5 bases not matched to a gene; V was cut back by 5 bases and J by 4 bases. Germline CDR1 MNHEY, CDR2 SVGAGI. The CDR3 runs 15 residues.

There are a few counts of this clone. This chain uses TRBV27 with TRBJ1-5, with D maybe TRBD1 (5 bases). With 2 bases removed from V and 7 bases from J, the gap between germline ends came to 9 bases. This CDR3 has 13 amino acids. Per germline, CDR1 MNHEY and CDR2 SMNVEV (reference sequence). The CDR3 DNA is TGTGCCAGCAGTTTACAGGGCCGGCAGCCCCAGCATTTT. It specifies CASSLQGRQPQHF.

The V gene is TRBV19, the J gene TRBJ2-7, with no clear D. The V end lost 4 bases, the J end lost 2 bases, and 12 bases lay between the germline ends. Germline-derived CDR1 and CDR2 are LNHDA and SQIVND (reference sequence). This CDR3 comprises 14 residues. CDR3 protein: CASSTLPFPYEQYF. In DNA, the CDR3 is TGTGCCAGTAGTACCCTCCCCTTCCCCTACGAGCAGTACTTC.

The CDR3, as DNA: TGTGCCAGCAGCGTAGGTGGCGGGGGCCTTACCGGGGAGCTGTTTTTT. It specifies CASSVGGGGLTGELFF. The genes are TRBV9 and TRBJ2-2, with a weak D call TRBD2 (7 bases). Between the trimmed V and J ends, which lost 0 bases and 5 bases, there was a span of 14 bases. Germline lookup yields CDR1 SGDLS and CDR2 YYNGEE. This CDR3 has 16 residues.

CDR3 DNA: TGTGCCAGCAGCTCCTCCAGGGGAGTAGATACGCAGTATTTT. It is translated as CASSSSRGVDTQYF. The gene calls are TRBV7-2 and TRBJ2-3, with a possible D match to TRBD1 (6 bases). Trimming stripped 4 bases from V and 5 bases from J, with 13 bases between. Germline V gives CDR1 SGHTA, CDR2 FQGNSA. The CDR3 contains 14 residues.

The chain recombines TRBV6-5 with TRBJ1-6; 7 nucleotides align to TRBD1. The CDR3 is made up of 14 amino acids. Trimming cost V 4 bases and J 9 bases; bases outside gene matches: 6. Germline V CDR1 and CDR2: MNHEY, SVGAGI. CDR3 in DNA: TGTGCCAGCAGTTTAGGGACAGTCACTTCACCCCTCCACTTT. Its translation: CASSLGTVTSPLHF.

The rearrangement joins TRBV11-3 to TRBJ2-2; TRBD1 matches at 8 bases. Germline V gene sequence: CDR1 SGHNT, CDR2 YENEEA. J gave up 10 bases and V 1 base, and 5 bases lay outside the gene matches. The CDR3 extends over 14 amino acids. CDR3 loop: CASSLGAGGTELFF. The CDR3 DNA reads TGTGCCAGCAGCTTAGGGGCAGGGGGCACGGAGCTGTTTTTT.

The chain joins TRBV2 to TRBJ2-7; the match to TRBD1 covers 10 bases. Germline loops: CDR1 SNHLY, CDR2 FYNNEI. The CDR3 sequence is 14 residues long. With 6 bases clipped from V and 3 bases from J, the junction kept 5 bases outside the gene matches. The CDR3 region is CASSADRGYYEQYF. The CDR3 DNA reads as TGTGCCAGCAGCGCGGACAGGGGGTACTACGAGCAGTACTTC.

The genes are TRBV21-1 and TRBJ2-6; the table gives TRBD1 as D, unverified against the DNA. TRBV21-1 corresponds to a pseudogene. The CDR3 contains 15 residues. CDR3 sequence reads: CARTGGLSGANVLTF. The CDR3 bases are TGCGCTAGGACAGGGGGCCTCTCTGGGGCCAACGTCCTGACTTTC.

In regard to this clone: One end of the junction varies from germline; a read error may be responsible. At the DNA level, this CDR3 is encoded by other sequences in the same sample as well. CDR3 sequence reads: CASSFDTQETQYF. CDR3 DNA: TGTGCCAGCAGTTTCGACACCCAAGAGACCCAATACTTC. The J gene is TRBJ2-5, the V gene TRBV12-3 or TRBV12-4; D gene ambiguous. The CDR3 loop spans 13 amino acids.

CDR3 in DNA: TGCGCCAGCAGTGATGTCGGGACTAGCGTAAATGAGCAGTTCTTC. This gives the protein CASSDVGTSVNEQFF. This chain uses TRBV10-2 with TRBJ2-1; TRBD2 agrees at 10 bases. The V gene end was trimmed by 3 bases and the J gene end by 7 bases; junction bases not matched to a gene: 6. CDR3 length equals 15 residues. CDR1 is WSHSY, CDR2 SAAADI, per germline.

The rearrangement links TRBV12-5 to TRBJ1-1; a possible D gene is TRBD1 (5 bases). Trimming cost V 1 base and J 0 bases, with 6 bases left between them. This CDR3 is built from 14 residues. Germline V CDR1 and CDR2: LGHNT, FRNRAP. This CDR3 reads CASGLGQLNTEAFF. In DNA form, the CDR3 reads TGTGCTAGTGGTTTGGGACAGCTGAACACTGAAGCTTTCTTT.

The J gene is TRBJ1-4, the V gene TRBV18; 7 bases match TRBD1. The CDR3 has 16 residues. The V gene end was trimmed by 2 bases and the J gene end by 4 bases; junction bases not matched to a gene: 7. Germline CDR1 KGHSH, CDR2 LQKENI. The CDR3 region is CASSPMRQGHNEKLFF. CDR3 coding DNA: TGTGCCAGCTCACCAATGCGACAGGGCCATAATGAAAAACTGTTTTTT. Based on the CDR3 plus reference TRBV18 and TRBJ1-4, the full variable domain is NAGVMQNPRHLVRRRGQEARLRCSPMKGHSHVYWYRQLPEEGLKFMVYLQKENIIDESGMPKERFSAEFPKEGPSILRIQQVVRGDSAAYFCASSPMRQGHNEKLFFGSGTQLSVL.

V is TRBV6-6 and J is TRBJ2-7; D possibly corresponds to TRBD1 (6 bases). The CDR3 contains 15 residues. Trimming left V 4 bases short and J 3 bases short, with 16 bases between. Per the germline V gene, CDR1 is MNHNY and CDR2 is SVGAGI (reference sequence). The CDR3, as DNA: TGTGCCAGCAGTTCCTTAACAGGGTCCTACTACGAGCAGTACTTC. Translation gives CASSSLTGSYYEQYF.

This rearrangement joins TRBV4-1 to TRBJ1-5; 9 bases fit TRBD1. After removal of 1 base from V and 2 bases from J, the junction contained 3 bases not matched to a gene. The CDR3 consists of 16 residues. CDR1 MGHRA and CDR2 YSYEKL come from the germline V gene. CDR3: CASSQGDRVGNQPQHF. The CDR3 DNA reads TGCGCCAGCAGCCAAGGGGACAGGGTTGGCAATCAGCCCCAGCATTTT.

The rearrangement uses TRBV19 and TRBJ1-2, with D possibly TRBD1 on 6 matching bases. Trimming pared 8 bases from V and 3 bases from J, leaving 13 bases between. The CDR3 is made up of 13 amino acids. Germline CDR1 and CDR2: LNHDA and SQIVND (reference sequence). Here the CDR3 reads CASDTGHYYGYTF. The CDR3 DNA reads TGTGCCAGTGACACAGGGCACTACTATGGCTACACCTTC.

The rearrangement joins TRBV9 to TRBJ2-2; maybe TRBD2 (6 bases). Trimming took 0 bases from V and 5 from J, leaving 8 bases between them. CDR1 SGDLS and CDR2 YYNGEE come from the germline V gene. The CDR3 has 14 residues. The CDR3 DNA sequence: TGTGCCAGCAGCGTAGTGGGGGGTACCGGGGAGCTGTTTTTT. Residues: CASSVVGGTGELFF.

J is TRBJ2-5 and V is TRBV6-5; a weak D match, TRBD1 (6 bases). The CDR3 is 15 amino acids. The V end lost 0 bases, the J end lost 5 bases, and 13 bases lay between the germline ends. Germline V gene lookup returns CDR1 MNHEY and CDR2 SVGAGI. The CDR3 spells CASSYSTGNGETQYF. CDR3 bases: TGTGCCAGCAGTTACTCGACAGGCAACGGGGAGACCCAGTACTTC.

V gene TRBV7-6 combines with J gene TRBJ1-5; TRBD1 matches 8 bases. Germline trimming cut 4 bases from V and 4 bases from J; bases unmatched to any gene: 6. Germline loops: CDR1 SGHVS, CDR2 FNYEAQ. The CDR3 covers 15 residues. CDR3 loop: CASSSGQGLNQPQHF. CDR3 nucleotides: TGTGCCAGCAGCTCAGGACAGGGTCTAAATCAGCCCCAGCATTTT.

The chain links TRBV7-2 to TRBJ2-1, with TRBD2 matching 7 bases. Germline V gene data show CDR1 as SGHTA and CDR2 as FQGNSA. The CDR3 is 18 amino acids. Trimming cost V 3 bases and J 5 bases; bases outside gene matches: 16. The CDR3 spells CASSFPLAGLRGDNEQFF. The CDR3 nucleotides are TGTGCCAGCAGCTTCCCTCTCGCCGGGCTTCGGGGGGACAATGAGCAGTTCTTC.

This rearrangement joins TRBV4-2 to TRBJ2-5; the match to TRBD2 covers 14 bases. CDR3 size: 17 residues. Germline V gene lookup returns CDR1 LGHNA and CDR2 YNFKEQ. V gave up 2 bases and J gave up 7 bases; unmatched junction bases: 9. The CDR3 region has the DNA TGTGCCAGCAGCCAACCTCCGGGACTAGCGGGGGCCTGGACCCAGTACTTC. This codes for CASSQPPGLAGAWTQYF.

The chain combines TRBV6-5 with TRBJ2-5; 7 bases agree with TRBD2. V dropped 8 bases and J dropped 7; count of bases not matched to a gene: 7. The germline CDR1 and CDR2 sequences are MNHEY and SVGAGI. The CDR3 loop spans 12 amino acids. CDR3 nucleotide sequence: TGTGCCAGCGCGACGGGGGGTGCGACCCAGTACTTC. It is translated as CASATGGATQYF.

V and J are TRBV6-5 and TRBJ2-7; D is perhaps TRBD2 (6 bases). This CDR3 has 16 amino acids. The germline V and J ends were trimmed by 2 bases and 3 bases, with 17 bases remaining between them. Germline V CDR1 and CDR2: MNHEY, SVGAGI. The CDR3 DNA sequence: TGTGCCAGCAGTTACCGTCTCGGGGGTTCTCTCTACGAGCAGTACTTC. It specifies CASSYRLGGSLYEQYF.

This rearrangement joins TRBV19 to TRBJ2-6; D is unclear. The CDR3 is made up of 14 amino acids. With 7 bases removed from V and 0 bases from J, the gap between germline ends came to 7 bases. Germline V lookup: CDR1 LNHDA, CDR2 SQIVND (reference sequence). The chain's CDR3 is CASNSASGANVLTF. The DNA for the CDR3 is TGTGCCAGTAACTCTGCCTCTGGGGCCAACGTCCTGACTTTC.

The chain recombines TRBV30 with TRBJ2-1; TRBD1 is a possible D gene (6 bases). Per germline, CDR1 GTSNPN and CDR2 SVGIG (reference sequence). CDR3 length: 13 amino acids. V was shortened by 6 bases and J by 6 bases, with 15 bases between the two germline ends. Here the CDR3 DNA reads TGTGCCTGCCAGTCCGGACAGTCCAATGAGCAGTTCTTC. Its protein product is CACQSGQSNEQFF. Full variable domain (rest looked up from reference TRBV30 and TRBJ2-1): SQTIHQWPATLVQPVGSPLSLECTVEGTSNPNLYWYRQAAGRGLQLLFYSVGIGQISSEVPQNLSASRPQDRQFILSSKKLLLSDSGFYLCACQSGQSNEQFFGPGTRLTVL.

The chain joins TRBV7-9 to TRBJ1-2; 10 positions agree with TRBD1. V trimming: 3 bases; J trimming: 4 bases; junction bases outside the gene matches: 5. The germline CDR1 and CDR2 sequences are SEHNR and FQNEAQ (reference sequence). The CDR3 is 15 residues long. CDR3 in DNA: TGTGCCAGCAGCTTGACAGGGGGCGCCCCCTATGGCTACACCTTC. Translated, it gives CASSLTGGAPYGYTF.